One sample yielded the 32 T cell receptor beta chains listed below, sequenced in a study of blood T cell repertoires in COVID-19. Clones were sequenced by immunoSEQ multiplex PCR, and TCRdb holds only the in-frame ones, with some missing. The top ten clones hold approximately 5.6% of a sample with around 100,000 clones, 87% of them seen once. Sequencing input: peripheral blood. Every receptor here comes from a woman in her forties or fifties with COVID-19, enrolled during active disease.

V usage is TRBV2 and J usage is TRBJ1-2; 9 positions agree with TRBD1. V gave up 7 bases and J gave up 6 bases; unmatched junction bases: 15. Germline V CDR1 and CDR2: SNHLY, FYNNEI. The CDR3 extends over 16 amino acids. Here the CDR3 DNA reads TGTGCCAGCATCCGGGCGGCCGACGACAGGGGGGATGGCTACACCTTC. It encodes CASIRAADDRGDGYTF.

The chain employs TRBV12-3 or TRBV12-4 and TRBJ2-7; 9 bases map to TRBD1. After removal of 6 bases from V and 5 bases from J, the junction contained 5 bases not matched to a gene. The CDR3 runs to 13 residues. The CDR3 protein is CASRGQGSNEQYF. CDR3 DNA sequence: TGTGCCAGCAGAGGACAGGGGAGCAACGAGCAGTACTTC.

The V and J genes are TRBV4-3 and TRBJ1-3; D is unclear. This CDR3 has 14 residues. V dropped 1 base and J dropped 5 bases, with 9 bases sitting between them. The V gene's germline CDR1 is LGHNA and CDR2 YSLEER. Here the CDR3 DNA reads TGCGCCAGCAGCCAAGCAATAGAGAGAAACACCATATATTTT. Its translation is CASSQAIERNTIYF.

V is TRBV6-5 and J is TRBJ2-2; 12 bases are a match to TRBD1. CDR1 and CDR2 from the germline V gene are MNHEY and SVGAGI. V lost 4 bases, J lost 6 bases, and 3 bases stayed unmatched. The CDR3 is 15 amino acids. The CDR3: CASSWDRGRAGELFF. The CDR3 coding sequence is TGTGCCAGCAGTTGGGACAGGGGGCGCGCCGGGGAGCTGTTTTTT.

The CDR3 bases are TGTGCCAGCAGCCGGACAAGTCTGAACGGTGACTATGGCTACACCTTC. Its translation is CASSRTSLNGDYGYTF. The J gene is TRBJ1-2, the V gene TRBV11-2; the D gene is possibly TRBD1 (5 bases). Trimming removed 5 bases at V and 3 bases at J, with 19 bases between. This CDR3 comprises 16 residues. Germline V gene sequence: CDR1 SGHAT, CDR2 FQNNGV.

The chain is built from TRBV3-1 (or the pseudogene TRBV3-2) and TRBJ2-5; the match to TRBD1 covers 10 bases. Unmatched junction bases numbered 0, after V lost 1 base and J lost 4 bases. The CDR3 sequence is 14 residues long. The germline CDR1 and CDR2 sequences are LGHDT and YNNKEL (reference sequence). DNA of the CDR3: TGTGCCAGCAGCCAAGGACAGGGGGCAGAGACCCAGTACTTC. Amino acid sequence: CASSQGQGAETQYF.

This CDR3 reads CASSIGGTGLTDTQYF. Here the CDR3 DNA reads TGTGCCAGCTCTATAGGCGGGACAGGGCTCACAGATACGCAGTATTTT. The chain couples TRBV18 to TRBJ2-3, with 9 bases matching TRBD1. Germline V gene data show CDR1 as KGHSH and CDR2 as LQKENI. The CDR3 sequence is 16 residues long. Trimming at V came to 6 bases and at J to 2 bases, leaving 9 bases not matched to a gene.

A word on this clone: The junction and the germline gene differ at one end; a read error may be behind it. Different DNA sequences within this sample yield the same CDR3. The rearrangement links TRBV28 to TRBJ2-6; 7 bases line up with TRBD1. Germline CDR1 MDHEN, CDR2 SYDVKM. The CDR3 has 17 amino acids. The CDR3 region is CASRHRGNGSGANVLTF. CDR3 sequence (DNA): TGTGCCAGCAGGCACAGGGGTAATGGGTCTGGAGCCAACGTCCTGACTTTC.

The genes are TRBV5-4 and TRBJ1-1; D is uncertain. There are 14 residues in the CDR3. Per germline, CDR1 SGHNT and CDR2 YYREEE (reference sequence). V was pared by 0 bases and J by 1 base, with 7 bases between. Written as DNA, the CDR3 is TGTGCCAGCAGCTTGGGACACGGGAACACTGAAGCTTTCTTT. Protein: CASSLGHGNTEAFF.

The chain uses TRBV3-1 (or the pseudogene TRBV3-2) and TRBJ1-2; TRBD1 agrees at 7 bases. The CDR3 has 13 residues. The V gene's germline CDR1 is LGHDT and CDR2 YNNKEL (reference sequence). The J segment lost 6 bases and the V segment lost 1 base, leaving 2 bases of the junction unmatched. The CDR3 reads CASSQGTGDGYTF. As DNA, the CDR3 is TGTGCCAGCAGCCAAGGCACAGGGGATGGCTACACCTTC.

This clone was seen a few times. The chain links TRBV6-5 to TRBJ1-1; 9 bases agree with TRBD1. CDR1 is MNHEY, CDR2 SVGAGI, per germline. The CDR3 loop spans 15 amino acids. Trimming cost V 6 bases and J 1 base; bases outside gene matches: 6. DNA for the CDR3: TGTGCCAGCAGAACAGGGGGCTTTGGGAACACTGAAGCTTTCTTT. Translated: CASRTGGFGNTEAFF.

The V call is TRBV11-2, the J call TRBJ1-6; the match to TRBD1 covers 7 bases. With V trimmed by 0 bases and J by 7 bases, 6 bases remained unmatched. This CDR3 comprises 16 residues. Germline V gives CDR1 SGHAT, CDR2 FQNNGV. The CDR3 is CASSLDPGQTNSPLHF. CDR3 bases: TGTGCCAGCAGCTTAGATCCGGGACAGACAAATTCACCCCTCCACTTT.

This chain joins TRBV2 and TRBJ2-1; TRBD1 aligns across 12 bases. The length of the CDR3 is 15 residues. The germline CDR1 and CDR2 sequences are SNHLY and FYNNEI. J was trimmed by 7 bases and V by 5 bases; bases with no gene match: 6. The CDR3 nucleotides read TGTGCCAGCAGTCGGGGACAGGGGGCGCGGAATGAGCAGTTCTTC. Its protein is CASSRGQGARNEQFF.

CDR3 loop: CASTRGGSYNEQFF. In nucleotides, the CDR3 is TGTGCCAGCACTCGTGGGGGGTCCTACAATGAGCAGTTCTTC. The J gene is TRBJ2-1, the V gene TRBV7-3; possibly TRBD2 for D (6 bases). CDR1 is SGHTA, CDR2 FQGTGA, per germline. The CDR3 length is 14 residues. The germline V and J ends were trimmed by 7 bases and 1 base, with 11 bases remaining between them.

The chain has TRBV7-8 and TRBJ1-5; D possibly corresponds to TRBD1 (5 bases). Trimming pared 5 bases from V and 1 base from J, leaving 12 bases between. The CDR3 is made up of 15 amino acids. Germline CDR1 and CDR2: SGHVS and FQNEAQ. CDR3 sequence: CASSPRVGSNQPQHF. As DNA, the CDR3 is TGTGCCAGCAGCCCCAGGGTTGGGAGCAATCAGCCCCAGCATTTT.

This sequence joins TRBV2 and TRBJ1-5; TRBD1 matches at 7 bases. The V gene end was trimmed by 5 bases and the J gene end by 6 bases; junction bases not matched to a gene: 10. Germline V lookup: CDR1 SNHLY, CDR2 FYNNEI. CDR3 length: 15 residues. CDR3 sequence reads: CASSKDYRGGQPQHF. DNA of the CDR3: TGTGCCAGCAGTAAGGATTACAGGGGCGGTCAGCCCCAGCATTTT.

The rearrangement links TRBV2 to TRBJ2-3; 8 bases match TRBD2. V dropped 2 bases and J dropped 2; count of bases not matched to a gene: 3. Germline CDR1 is SNHLY and CDR2 is FYNNEI. This CDR3 comprises 15 residues. The CDR3 DNA follows: TGTGCCAGCAGTGAATACGGGGGGGTCACAGATACGCAGTATTTT. Amino acids: CASSEYGGVTDTQYF.

V is TRBV2 and J is TRBJ2-6; D unclear. V lost 6 bases and J lost 2, with 14 bases in between. The CDR3 runs to 16 residues. Germline V CDR1 and CDR2: SNHLY, FYNNEI. CDR3 DNA sequence: TGTGCCAGCAGGCACTCAGAGGTGGCTGGGGCCAACGTCCTGACTTTC. Translated, it gives CASRHSEVAGANVLTF.

This chain uses TRBV7-9 with TRBJ2-3; perhaps TRBD2 as D (5 bases). V lost 0 bases and J 2 bases, leaving 12 bases between the germline ends. The CDR3 is made up of 16 amino acids. Per germline, CDR1 SEHNR and CDR2 FQNEAQ (reference sequence). DNA for the CDR3: TGTGCCAGCAGCTTAGCTCGGACTCCTTACACAGATACGCAGTATTTT. This translates into CASSLARTPYTDTQYF.

This clone occurred a few times. Written as DNA, the CDR3 is TGTGCCAGCAGTTATTTACGGGACAGGGGACAGCCCCAGCATTTT. This gives the protein CASSYLRDRGQPQHF. The V call is TRBV6-5, the J call TRBJ1-5; 10 nucleotides line up with TRBD1. The CDR3 has 15 amino acids. Germline CDR1 MNHEY, CDR2 SVGAGI. J lost 7 bases, V lost 3 bases, and 6 bases had no gene match.

In its sample, this clone was seen once. The rearrangement joins TRBV9 to TRBJ2-7, with TRBD1 matching over 8 bases. CDR3 length: 15 amino acids. Germline CDR1 SGDLS, CDR2 YYNGEE. The ends lost 0 bases at V and 0 bases at J; junction bases unmatched: 2. The CDR3 is CASSVGQGNSYEQYF. In nucleotides, the CDR3 is TGTGCCAGCAGCGTAGGACAGGGGAACTCCTACGAGCAGTACTTC.

V usage is TRBV4-2 and J usage is TRBJ2-3, with D unclear. The length of the CDR3 is 14 residues. Germline V gene sequence: CDR1 LGHNA, CDR2 YNFKEQ. Trimming pared 6 bases from V and 4 bases from J, leaving 14 bases between. CDR3 DNA: TGTGCCAGCAGACCCAACCTCGGTGCAGATACGCAGTATTTT. Its translation is CASRPNLGADTQYF.

The genes are TRBV7-2 and TRBJ2-3, with D tentatively TRBD2 (6 bases). Germline V CDR1 and CDR2: SGHTA, FQGNSA. Deletions cut 1 base from V and 6 bases from J, with 17 bases between. This CDR3 comprises 16 residues. The CDR3 loop is CASSLGAAGPQDTQYF. The CDR3, as DNA: TGTGCCAGCAGCTTAGGGGCGGCGGGGCCCCAGGATACGCAGTATTTT.

The V and J genes are TRBV19 and TRBJ2-3, with a possible D match to TRBD2 (5 bases). From germline, CDR1 is LNHDA and CDR2 SQIVND (reference sequence). V gave up 8 bases and J gave up 3 bases, with 18 bases separating them. This CDR3 is built from 15 residues. The CDR3 DNA reads as TGTGCCAGTTCCCGCCGCGGACCGGGGACAGATACGCAGTATTTT. The encoded protein is CASSRRGPGTDTQYF.

This chain links TRBV19 with TRBJ2-7; TRBD1 matches 7 bases. Germline values: CDR1 LNHDA, CDR2 SQIVND (reference sequence). The CDR3 loop spans 14 amino acids. V trimming: 9 bases; J trimming: 0 bases; junction bases outside the gene matches: 8. For the CDR3, the DNA is TGTGCCAGCTCCCAGGCAGGGGGCTCCTACGAGCAGTACTTC. Its protein is CASSQAGGSYEQYF.

The chain recombines TRBV4-1 with TRBJ2-1; the match to TRBD1 covers 7 bases. Germline V gives CDR1 MGHRA, CDR2 YSYEKL. This CDR3 is 16 amino acids long. The J segment lost 5 bases and the V segment lost 4 bases, leaving 11 bases of the junction unmatched. The CDR3 reads CASSLPRQGVDNEQFF. DNA of the CDR3: TGCGCCAGCAGCCTCCCCCGGCAGGGGGTAGACAATGAGCAGTTCTTC.

The rearrangement joins TRBV7-9 to TRBJ2-3; 7 nucleotides line up with TRBD1. CDR3 length: 16 residues. Losses at the gene ends were 1 base for V and 0 bases for J; bases not matched to a gene: 4. In germline, CDR1 is SEHNR, CDR2 FQNEAQ (reference sequence). In DNA form, the CDR3 reads TGTGCCAGCAGCTTAGACAAGGGACAGAGCACAGATACGCAGTATTTT. As protein: CASSLDKGQSTDTQYF.

Only one count was recorded for this clone. The chain is built from TRBV19 and TRBJ1-3; D is unclear. The germline CDR1 and CDR2 sequences are LNHDA and SQIVND (reference sequence). CDR3 length: 13 amino acids. V lost 6 bases, J lost 8 bases, and 14 bases lay in between. CDR3 DNA sequence: TGTGCCAGTAGGAGCACCGCTCTCGACACCATATATTTT. This codes for CASRSTALDTIYF.

In the case of this clone: Germline is not matched at one junction end, which may reflect a read error. The CDR3 DNA reads as TGTGCCAGCAGTGGCTTAGCGGGGGGGTACAGTGAGCAGTTCTTC. Translating gives CASSGLAGGYSEQFF. The chain links TRBV2 to TRBJ2-1; 11 positions match TRBD2. Germline V gene sequence: CDR1 SNHLY, CDR2 FYNNEI. The CDR3 totals 15 residues.

The rearrangement uses TRBV6-2 or TRBV6-3 and TRBJ1-1, with TRBD1 identical over 8 bases. Germline loops: CDR1 MNHEY, CDR2 SVGEGT. The V segment lost 4 bases and the J segment 5 bases; nucleotides outside the gene matches: 9. The CDR3 is 15 amino acids. CDR3 coding DNA: TGTGCCAGCAGTTTTGAGGGGCAGGGGGCGACTGAAGCTTTCTTT. It codes for CASSFEGQGATEAFF.

The V and J genes are TRBV3-1 (or the pseudogene TRBV3-2) and TRBJ2-2; 7 positions agree with TRBD1. The CDR3 is 17 residues long. Germline loops: CDR1 LGHDT, CDR2 YNNKEL (reference sequence). V lost 0 bases to trimming and J lost 1 base; unmatched junction nucleotides: 5. The CDR3 DNA reads TGTGCCAGCAGCCAAGAAAGGAGACAGGGGAACACCGGGGAGCTGTTTTTT. Protein sequence: CASSQERRQGNTGELFF.

This sequence joins TRBV4-1 and TRBJ1-2; perhaps TRBD1 as D (6 bases). V was clipped by 8 bases and J by 4 bases, with 23 bases between them. This CDR3 region has 16 residues. CDR1 is MGHRA, CDR2 YSYEKL, per germline. The CDR3 loop is CASEGLRTDSSYGYTF. In DNA form, the CDR3 reads TGCGCCAGCGAGGGGTTAAGAACGGACAGCAGCTATGGCTACACCTTC.